This T cell receptor (beta chain) was recorded in a study of blood T cell repertoires in COVID-19. Overall study: The study drew acute and convalescent COVID-19 samples from the United States, Italy and Spain.

Here immunoSEQ multiplex PCR was the method, and the copy in TCRdb shows in-frame clones only, minus some. The table records over 45,000 clones, around nine tenths of them present only once. The CDR3 runs 15 residues. The germline V and J ends were trimmed by 2 bases and 2 bases, with 10 bases remaining between them. Germline V gene lookup returns CDR1 KGHSH and CDR2 LQKENI. The chain couples TRBV18 to TRBJ1-3; D is possibly TRBD1 (5 bases). The sequence was collected from a man in his sixties or seventies with acute or convalescent COVID-19. The specimen was peripheral blood. CDR3 protein: CASSPVQGTGNTIYF. DNA of the CDR3: TGTGCCAGCTCACCAGTTCAGGGAACTGGAAACACCATATATTTT. Variable domain in full (rest from reference TRBV18 and TRBJ1-3): NAGVMQNPRHLVRRRGQEARLRCSPMKGHSHVYWYRQLPEEGLKFMVYLQKENIIDESGMPKERFSAEFPKEGPSILRIQQVVRGDSAAYFCASSPVQGTGNTIYFGEGSWLTVV.